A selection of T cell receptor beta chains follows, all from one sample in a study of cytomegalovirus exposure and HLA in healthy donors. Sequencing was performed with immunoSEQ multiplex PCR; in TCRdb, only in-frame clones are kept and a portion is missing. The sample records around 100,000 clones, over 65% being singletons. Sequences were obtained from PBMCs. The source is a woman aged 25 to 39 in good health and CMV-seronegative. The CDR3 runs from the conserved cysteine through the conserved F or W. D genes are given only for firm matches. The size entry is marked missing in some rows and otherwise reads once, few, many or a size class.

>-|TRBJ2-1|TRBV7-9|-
TGTGCCAGCAGGCCGAACAGGGAGAGTTCCAATGAGCAGTTCTTC
CASRPNRESSNEQFF
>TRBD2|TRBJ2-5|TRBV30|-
TGTGCCTGGAAGGGACTAGCGGTTTTAGAGACCCAGTACTTC
CAWKGLAVLETQYF
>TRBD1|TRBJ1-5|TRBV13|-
TGTGCCAGCAGCGCTACAGGGGGTCAGCCCCAGCATTTT
CASSATGGQPQHF
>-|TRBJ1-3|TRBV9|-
TGTGCCAGCAGCGTTTCCCCAAGGACAGACTCTGGAAACACCATATATTTT
CASSVSPRTDSGNTIYF
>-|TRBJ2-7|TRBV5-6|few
TGTGCCAGCAGCTTGGACCGAGACTACGAGCAGTACTTC
CASSLDRDYEQYF
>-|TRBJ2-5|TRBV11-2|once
TGTGCCAGCAGCCCCGACCCATCGGGGGAGACCCAGTACTTC
CASSPDPSGETQYF
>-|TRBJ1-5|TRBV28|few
TGTGCCAGCAGCCCGACGGGTAATCAGCCCCAGCATTTT
CASSPTGNQPQHF
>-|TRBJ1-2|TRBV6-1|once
TGTGCCAGCAGTTGGGACTCCGGATATGGCTACACCTTC
CASSWDSGYGYTF
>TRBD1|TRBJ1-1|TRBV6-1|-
TGTGCCAGCAGCCTGTTACAGGGGGCGGACACTGAAGCTTTCTTT
CASSLLQGADTEAFF
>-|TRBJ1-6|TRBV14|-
TGTGCCAGCAGCCAGACCCCACAGGGAAATTCACCCCTCCACTTT
CASSQTPQGNSPLHF
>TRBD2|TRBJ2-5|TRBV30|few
TGTGCCTGGAAACTAGCGGGGCAAGAGACCCAGTACTTC
CAWKLAGQETQYF
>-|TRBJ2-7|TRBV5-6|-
TGTGCCAGCAGCGCGACACCCTACGAGCAGTACTTC
CASSATPYEQYF
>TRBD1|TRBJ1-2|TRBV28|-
TGTGCCAGCAGTCTCCGACAGGGCGGTGGCTACACCTTC
CASSLRQGGGYTF
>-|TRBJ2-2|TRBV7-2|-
TGTGCCAGCAGCTTTAGTTCCACCGGGGAGCTGTTTTTT
CASSFSSTGELFF
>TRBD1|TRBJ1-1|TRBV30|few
TGTGCCTGGAGTGCTGACAGGGGGCATTCGGGCACTGAAGCTTTCTTT
CAWSADRGHSGTEAFF
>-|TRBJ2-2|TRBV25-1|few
TGTGCCAGCAGTGAATGGGGGGAAACCGGGGAGCTGTTTTTT
CASSEWGETGELFF
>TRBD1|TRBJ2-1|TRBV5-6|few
TGTGCCAGCAGCCCTAACAGGGGTTGGAATGAGCAGTTCTTC
CASSPNRGWNEQFF
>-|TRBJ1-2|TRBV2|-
TGTGCCAGCAGTGACCAGGGGCTGGGAGGCTACACCTTC
CASSDQGLGGYTF
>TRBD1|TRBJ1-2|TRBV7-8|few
TGTGCCAGCAGCTTGAACAGGGGGCGCGGAGGCTACACCTTC
CASSLNRGRGGYTF
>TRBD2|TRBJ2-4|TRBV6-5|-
TGTGCCAGCAGTACAACTAGCGCGGGAAACATTCAGTACTTC
CASSTTSAGNIQYF
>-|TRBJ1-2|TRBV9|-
TGTGCCAGCAGCTCAATCGGTGGCTACACCTTC
CASSSIGGYTF
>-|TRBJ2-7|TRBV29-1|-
TGCAGCGCCCAGAGGGGGGGGTACGAGCAGTACTTC
CSAQRGGYEQYF
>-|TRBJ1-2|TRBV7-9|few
TGTGCCAGCAGCGCGACAAGCTATGGCTACACCTTC
CASSATSYGYTF
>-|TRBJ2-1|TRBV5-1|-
TGCGCCAGCTCACAACAGGGGCGGGGACGAATCTCCAATGAGCAGTTCTTC
CASSQQGRGRISNEQFF
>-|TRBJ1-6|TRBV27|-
TGTGCCAGCAGGCTCACCGGGACATCTAATTCACCCCTCCACTTT
CASRLTGTSNSPLHF
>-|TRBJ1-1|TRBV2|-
TGTGCCAGCAATCCGTGGGACTTTGAAGCTTTCTTT
CASNPWDFEAFF
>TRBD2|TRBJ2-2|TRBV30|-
TGTGCCTGGAGTACCCAAGCTAGCGGCACCGGGGAGCTGTTTTTT
CAWSTQASGTGELFF
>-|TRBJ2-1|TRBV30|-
TGTGCCTGGACCACCGCCCTGGCACAGGGATTACTTGGAGCCTACAATGAGCAGTTCTTC
CAWTTALAQGLLGAYNEQFF
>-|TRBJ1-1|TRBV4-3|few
TGCGCCAGCAGCCAAGGGGTACTCCGGACTCAAACCTCTGTGGCTTTCTTT
CASSQGVLRTQTSVAFF
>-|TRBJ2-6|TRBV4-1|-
TGCGCCAGCAGCCAGAGTCCCGGCGTCCTGACTTTC
CASSQSPGVLTF
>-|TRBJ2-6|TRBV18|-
TGTGCCAGCTCACCACCGAACGCCTACTCTGGGGCCAACGTCCTGACTTTC
CASSPPNAYSGANVLTF
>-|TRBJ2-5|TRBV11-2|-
TGTGCCAGCAGCCAACGCCTAGAGGAGACCCAGTACTTC
CASSQRLEETQYF
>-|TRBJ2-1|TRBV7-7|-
TGTGCCAGCAGCCCTAGCTCCTACAATGAGCAGTTCTTC
CASSPSSYNEQFF
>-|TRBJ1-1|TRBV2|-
TGTGCCAGCAGTGTTAGCCCTGAAGCTTTCTTT
CASSVSPEAFF
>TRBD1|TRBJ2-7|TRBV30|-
TGTGCCTGGAGTGAGGGGACAGCAGTAGTTTTTTTGCAGTACTTC
CAWSEGTAVVFLQYF
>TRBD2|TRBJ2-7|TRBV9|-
TGTGCCAGCAGCGTAGGGGGAGGGACTAGCGGCACGCAGTACTTC
CASSVGGGTSGTQYF
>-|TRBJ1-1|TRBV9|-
TGTGCCAGCAGCGTAGCGACAGGATCTGAAGCTTTCTTT
CASSVATGSEAFF
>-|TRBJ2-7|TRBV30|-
TGTGCCTGGAATTTGGTGAGCTACGAGCAGTACTTC
CAWNLVSYEQYF
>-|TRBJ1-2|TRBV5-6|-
TGTGCCAGCAGGCTACAGGAATATGGCTACACCTTC
CASRLQEYGYTF
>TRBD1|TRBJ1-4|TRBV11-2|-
TGTGCCAGCAGCTTCCCACCGGGACAGAGAAATGAAAAACTGTTTTTT
CASSFPPGQRNEKLFF
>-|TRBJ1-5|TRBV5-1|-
TGCGCCAGCAGCTTGGCCGGGGACAATCAGCCCCAGCATTTT
CASSLAGDNQPQHF
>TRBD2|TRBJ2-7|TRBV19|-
TGTGCCAATAGTATAGCGGCGGGAGGGCCCTACGAGCAGTACTTC
CANSIAAGGPYEQYF
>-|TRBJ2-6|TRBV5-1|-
TGCGCCAGCAGCTCCTCGCGCTCTGGGGCCAACGTCCTGACTTTC
CASSSSRSGANVLTF
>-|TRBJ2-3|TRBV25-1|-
TGTGCCAGCAGTTCCGGGATTGGGGGGACAGATACGCAGTATTTT
CASSSGIGGTDTQYF
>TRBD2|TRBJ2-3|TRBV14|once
TGTGCCAGCAGCAATAGCGGGCTTAGCACAGATACGCAGTATTTT
CASSNSGLSTDTQYF
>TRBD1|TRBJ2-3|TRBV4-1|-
TGCGCCAGCAGCCTACTCCCCGGACAGGGGGATACGCAGTATTTT
CASSLLPGQGDTQYF
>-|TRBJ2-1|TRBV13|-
TGTGCCAGCAGCCTGGGCGCGTGGGATGAGCAGTTCTTC
CASSLGAWDEQFF
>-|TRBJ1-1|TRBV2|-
TGTGCCAGCAGCCTAGGCCCGCCCGAAGCTTTCTTT
CASSLGPPEAFF
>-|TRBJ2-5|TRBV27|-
TGTGCCAGCAGTTTAGAGTTTGGAGAGACCCAGTACTTC
CASSLEFGETQYF
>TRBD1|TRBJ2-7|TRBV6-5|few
TGTGCCAGCAGTTGGACAGGGGGTGGATACGAGCAGTACTTC
CASSWTGGGYEQYF
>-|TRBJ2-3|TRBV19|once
TGTGCCAGTAGTATACAAAGGGGGGCAGGGGGAGTTAGTAGCACAGATACGCAGTATTTT
CASSIQRGAGGVSSTDTQYF
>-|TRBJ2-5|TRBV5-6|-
TGTGCCAGCAGCCCCACAGGGTTCGAGACCCAGTACTTC
CASSPTGFETQYF
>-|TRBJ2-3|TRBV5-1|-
TGCGCCAGCAGTCGGTTGCCCACAGATACGCAGTATTTT
CASSRLPTDTQYF